The subject of this entry is one T cell receptor (beta chain). Antigen specificity is unknown. TCRdb's table, derived via immunoSEQ multiplex PCR, lists solely in-frame clones and lacks some. In the table there are fewer than 120,000 clones, around 93% of which are singletons. This entry is derived from a study of graft-versus-host responses after intestinal transplantation. The overall study: Recipients across the board were started on anti-thymocyte globulin induction, then kept on tacrolimus and steroids for approximately three years.

The CDR3 runs 16 residues. V dropped 4 bases and J dropped 1; count of bases not matched to a gene: 8. Germline V gives CDR1 MNHEY, CDR2 SVGAGI. Study-wide results and limits: Circulating GvH clones peaking coincided with falling HvG clones soon after transplant.

Sequencing used unstimulated CD8+ T cells sorted from spleen or lymph node cells, obtained before intestinal transplant. The TCR was taken from a human donor who received an intestinal transplant. This chain uses TRBV6-5 with TRBJ2-5; TRBD2 agrees at 8 bases. The CDR3: CASSFPSTSGQETQYF. The CDR3 nucleotides are TGTGCCAGCAGTTTTCCATCAACTAGCGGCCAAGAGACCCAGTACTTC.